Listed below are T cell receptor beta chains from one sample, sequenced in a study of patients and donors after allogeneic stem cell transplantation. TCRdb re-called the RT-PCR reads through MiXCR, storing one row per CDR3 protein. This sample carries over 150,000 distinct CDR3 sequences, 30% of them seen once, and the ten largest clones take less than 3.5%. The sequencing sample was made of blood, either unsorted or a sorted T cell fraction (not recorded which). The receptors were gathered from a human donor who was either an allogeneic HSCT recipient or a stem cell or donor lymphocyte infusion donor (not recorded which). It is not recorded whose cells these are; they may come from a transplant donor. The CDR3 runs from the conserved cysteine through the conserved F or W. The D gene is left open where the match is weak. Size is stated for part of the rows, as once, few or many counts, or as a class when the clone is expanded.

CDR3 DNA	CDR3 protein	V gene	J gene	D gene	clone size
TGTGCCAGTTGGGGGGAGGGCCTTAGAAATGAGCAGTTCTTC	CASWGEGLRNEQFF	TRBV12-3/TRBV12-4	TRBJ2-1	TRBD2	few
TGTGCCAGCAGCTTTGGGCTAGCGGGATATTTAAGAGAGACCCAGTACTTC	CASSFGLAGYLRETQYF	TRBV7-8	TRBJ2-5	TRBD2	-
TGTGCCAGCAGCCAAGGGCTCACTAGGGGGATCTACGAGCAGTACTTC	CASSQGLTRGIYEQYF	TRBV14	TRBJ2-7	-	-
TGTGCCAGCTCGACAGGGATCACTGAAGCTTTCTTT	CASSTGITEAFF	TRBV25-1	TRBJ1-1	TRBD1	few
TGTGCCAGCATCAGGGCTAGCGGGAGTGATGAGCAGTTCTTC	CASIRASGSDEQFF	TRBV2	TRBJ2-1	TRBD2	few
TGTGCCATCAGGGGTAGCGGAGGGGGTTACAATGAGCAGTTCTTC	CAIRGSGGGYNEQFF	TRBV10-3	TRBJ2-1	-	-
TGTGCCAGCAGTTTAGGGGACAGGGTCGGGGCTGAAGCTTTCTTT	CASSLGDRVGAEAFF	TRBV12-3/TRBV12-4	TRBJ1-1	TRBD1	few
TGCGCCAGCAGTGACCGCGGCTTCAACACAGATACGCAGTATTTT	CASSDRGFNTDTQYF	TRBV10-1	TRBJ2-3	-	few
TGCAGCGTTCCTGGGACAGGGGAAGAGACCCAGTACTTC	CSVPGTGEETQYF	TRBV29-1	TRBJ2-5	TRBD1	few
TGTGCCAGCAGTTTGCGGCGTGTGCAGTTCTTC	CASSLRRVQFF	TRBV12-3/TRBV12-4	TRBJ2-1	-	-
TGTGCCAGTAGTAAGACAGGGAGCAACAATGAGCAGTTCTTC	CASSKTGSNNEQFF	TRBV19	TRBJ2-1	TRBD1	few
TGTGCCAGCAGTTACGGGACCGGGCCGGGGCAGTACTTC	CASSYGTGPGQYF	TRBV6-5	TRBJ2-7	-	-